This TCR beta chain was captured by sequencing in a study of cytomegalovirus exposure and HLA in healthy donors. V gave up 4 bases and J gave up 5 bases; unmatched junction bases: 10. This CDR3 has 15 residues. Germline V gene sequence: CDR1 SNHLY, CDR2 FYNNEI. PCR primers comprised 60 Vbeta and 13 Jbeta primers. Clones were sequenced by immunoSEQ multiplex PCR, and TCRdb holds only the in-frame ones, with some missing. Seen here are over 200,000 clones, about 78% observed once, and the top ten hold around 4%. This receptor was obtained from a male donor in good health and CMV-seronegative. Material for sequencing was PBMCs. This chain links TRBV2 with TRBJ1-1, with 7 bases matching TRBD1. The CDR3, as DNA: TGTGCCAGCAGTGGGGCAGGACAGGAATTTACTGAAGCTTTCTTT. Translated, it gives CASSGAGQEFTEAFF.